This is a list of T cell receptor beta chains from one sample in a study of T cell repertoires in cytomegalovirus infection. These receptors have no known antigen. TCRdb passed the reads through MiXCR, listing each CDR3 protein once. The data hold under 200,000 distinct CDR3 sequences, with about 22% observed a single time. The specimen comprised CD8+ T cells from cultured PBMCs, sampled from culture after CMV antigen stimulation. The receptor set was obtained from a human donor in good health (CMV status not recorded). Some clones in this sample may be carry-over from other donors' samples. The CDR3 runs from the conserved cysteine through the conserved F or W. The order of the fields is J gene, clone size, D gene, V gene, CDR3 DNA, CDR3 protein. A D gene is named only where the DNA matches it firmly. The size field is filled for only some rows; it gives once, few, many or a size class.

>TRBJ2-1|.|.|TRBV7-8
TGTGCCAGCAGCTTAGAGTTTGGAACCAATGAGCAGTTCTTC
CASSLEFGTNEQFF
>TRBJ1-1|.|TRBD1|TRBV27
TGTGCCAGCAGTCCCTTTACAGGGGCATCCACTGAAGCTTTCTTT
CASSPFTGASTEAFF
>TRBJ2-7|once|.|TRBV28
TGTGCCACCAAGTTTATGGAAGGGGCCGAGCAGTACTTC
CATKFMEGAEQYF
>TRBJ2-1|few|.|TRBV6-2/TRBV6-3
TGTGCCAGCAGCGGGCGGGAAGTACTCTACAATGAGCAGTTCTTC
CASSGREVLYNEQFF
>TRBJ2-3|few|.|TRBV3-1
TGTGCCAGCAGCCAAGATTTTACGGAAACTAGCACAGATACGCAGTATTTT
CASSQDFTETSTDTQYF
>TRBJ2-7|many|.|TRBV28
TGTGCCAGCAGGTCCCCAGGGCGGCACGAGCAGTACTTC
CASRSPGRHEQYF
>TRBJ1-2|few|.|TRBV7-2
TGTGCCAGCGAGACCCCTGGCTACACCTTC
CASETPGYTF
>TRBJ1-1|few|TRBD1|TRBV7-8
TGTGCCAGCAGCCCAGGGGGAGGGGGCAGAGCTTTCTTT
CASSPGGGGRAFF
>TRBJ2-5|.|TRBD1|TRBV24-1
TGTGCCACCAGTGATCGGGACAGGGGACAAGAGACCCAGTACTTC
CATSDRDRGQETQYF
>TRBJ1-5|.|.|TRBV7-9
TGTGCCAGCGGCAGGGTGTTGGGACAGCCCCAGCATTTT
CASGRVLGQPQHF
>TRBJ2-4|few|.|TRBV7-2
TGTGCCAGCAGTCTACAGGGCCGAGGGAACATTCAGTACTTC
CASSLQGRGNIQYF
>TRBJ2-5|few|.|TRBV12-3/TRBV12-4
TGTGCCAGCAGAGGGACCCTAGGGGAGACCCAGTACTTC
CASRGTLGETQYF
>TRBJ1-2|few|.|TRBV6-5
TGTGCCAGCACCACTCAGGGAGGGGTCTATGGCTACACCTTC
CASTTQGGVYGYTF
>TRBJ1-5|.|.|TRBV4-1
TGTGCCAGCAGCCAAGAGACCTTTATGAATCAGCCCCAGCATTTT
CASSQETFMNQPQHF
>TRBJ2-7|few|.|TRBV6-2/TRBV6-3
TGTGCCAGCAGTTTCCAATACTACCGGGACGGACCCTACTACGAGCAGTACTTC
CASSFQYYRDGPYYEQYF
>TRBJ1-1|few|TRBD1|TRBV4-1
TGCGCCAGCAGCCAGTTGACAGGGGACACTGAAGCTTTCTTT
CASSQLTGDTEAFF
>TRBJ1-5|few|.|TRBV12-5
TGTGCTAGTGTCTACCTTCGGACAGTCAATCAGCCCCAGCATTTT
CASVYLRTVNQPQHF
>TRBJ2-2|.|.|TRBV4-1
TGCGCCAGCAGCCAAGGGGCGATCACCGGGGAGCTGTTTTTT
CASSQGAITGELFF
>TRBJ1-6|few|.|TRBV7-6
TGTGCCAGCAGCTCTAATCCTAATTCACCCCTCCACTTT
CASSSNPNSPLHF
>TRBJ1-1|.|.|TRBV7-6
TGTGCCAGCCAAGACACGATGAACACTGAAGCTTTCTTT
CASQDTMNTEAFF
>TRBJ2-3|few|.|TRBV4-1
TGCGCCAGCAGCCGATCGACGGGGTCGGAGGGGGATACGCAGTATTTT
CASSRSTGSEGDTQYF
>TRBJ1-6|.|.|TRBV28
TGTGCCAGCAGTCTCCCTACCACAGGTTCACCCCTCCACTTT
CASSLPTTGSPLHF
>TRBJ1-1|.|TRBD1|TRBV12-3/TRBV12-4
TGTGCCAGCAACGAGGACAGGGCGGACACTGAAGCTTTCTTT
CASNEDRADTEAFF
>TRBJ2-6|.|TRBD2|TRBV4-1
TGCGCCAGCAGCCACCCGACTAGCGGGGATAACTCTGGGGCCAACGTCCTGACTTTC
CASSHPTSGDNSGANVLTF
>TRBJ2-1|.|TRBD1|TRBV6-4
TGTGCCAGCAGTATCGACAGGGGGCCACACAATGAGCAGTTCTTC
CASSIDRGPHNEQFF
>TRBJ2-3|.|TRBD2|TRBV7-9
TGTGCCAGCAGCCCTCCCGAGCGGGGGAACACAGATACGCAGTATTTT
CASSPPERGNTDTQYF
>TRBJ2-5|.|.|TRBV7-2
TGTGCCAGCAGCCCTGGAAGGCCAGCTGGGGAGACCCAGTACTTC
CASSPGRPAGETQYF
>TRBJ2-7|many|.|TRBV7-9
TGTGCCAGCAGCTCAGGTTGGTACGAGCAGTACTTC
CASSSGWYEQYF
>TRBJ1-2|once|.|TRBV4-2
TGTGCCAGCAGCCAAGTTATGGGTCGGGCCTATGGCTACACCTTC
CASSQVMGRAYGYTF
>TRBJ2-7|.|.|TRBV6-2/TRBV6-3
TGTGCCAGCATCGCCAGGGCAGGGCCGCAGTACTTC
CASIARAGPQYF
>TRBJ1-4|few|.|TRBV12-3/TRBV12-4
TGTGCCAGCAGTTCGGACAGTCCAGGAGCTAATGAAAAACTGTTTTTT
CASSSDSPGANEKLFF
>TRBJ1-1|once|.|TRBV4-1
TGCGCCAGCAGCCAAACAGAGTCCACTGAAGCTTTCTTT
CASSQTESTEAFF